These 15 T cell receptor beta chains came from one sample sequenced in a study of T-cell memory formation after mild COVID-19. One entry per CDR3 protein, called by TCRdb with MiXCR from the 5' RACE reads. This repertoire shows about half a million distinct CDR3 sequences, 18% found once; its top ten account for more than 9%. The sequenced material came from PBMCs or a T cell subset sorted from them (not recorded which). The source is an adult woman who had mild COVID-19 (a few samples of this study predate the infection). Cell type and time point are not known.

The chain combines TRBV4-2 with TRBJ1-2; D is unclear. Germline loops: CDR1 LGHNA, CDR2 YNFKEQ. The CDR3 contains 15 residues. V gave up 1 base and J gave up 3 bases, with 12 bases separating them. CDR3 in DNA: TGTGCCAGCAGCCAAGGGCAGGTTGGCGACTATGGCTACACCTTC. Translation gives CASSQGQVGDYGYTF.

The rearrangement uses TRBV3-1 and TRBJ2-2, with 9 bases matching TRBD2. Germline V gene sequence: CDR1 LGHDT, CDR2 YNNKEL (reference sequence). This CDR3 spans 16 amino acids. J was trimmed by 0 bases and V by 2 bases; bases with no gene match: 1. The DNA for the CDR3 is TGTGCCAGCAGCCAACTAGCGGGATCGAACACCGGGGAGCTGTTTTTT. As protein: CASSQLAGSNTGELFF.

This clonotype was recorded a few times. The V gene is TRBV24-1, the J gene TRBJ2-3; D remains ambiguous. CDR3 length equals 13 residues. Trimming shortened V by 5 bases and J by 2 bases, and 7 bases separated the two germline ends. Germline V CDR1 and CDR2: KGHDR, SFDVKD. The CDR3 loop reads CATSGPNTDTQYF. CDR3 bases: TGTGCCACCAGTGGACCGAACACAGATACGCAGTATTTT.

This clonotype showed up many times. V and J are TRBV5-1 and TRBJ2-1; possible D gene TRBD1, 5 bases. The V gene's germline CDR1 is SGHRS and CDR2 YFSETQ. The CDR3 sequence is 15 residues long. V dropped 0 bases and J dropped 2 bases, with 9 bases sitting between them. Here the CDR3 reads CASSLDGATYNEQFF. The DNA for the CDR3 is TGCGCCAGCAGCTTGGATGGGGCCACCTACAATGAGCAGTTCTTC.

This clonotype appeared a few times. The chain recombines TRBV5-5 with TRBJ2-3; possible D gene TRBD2, 5 bases. V was pared by 1 base and J by 4 bases, with 7 bases between. Germline V gives CDR1 SGHKS, CDR2 YYEKEE (reference sequence). The CDR3 spans 13 residues. CDR3 protein: CASSLLAPDTQYF. In DNA, the CDR3 is TGTGCCAGCAGCTTGCTAGCCCCAGATACGCAGTATTTT.

This clonotype has a handful of counts. The V call is TRBV6-5, the J call TRBJ2-4; the D call may be TRBD1 or TRBD2 (5 bases each). Trimming cost V 1 base and J 3 bases, with 19 bases left between them. Germline CDR1 MNHEY, CDR2 SVGAGI. The CDR3 totals 18 residues. The CDR3, as DNA: TGTGCCAGCAGTTACTTCGGCGGCGCAGGGAGCAGCAAAAACATTCAGTACTTC. Residues: CASSYFGGAGSSKNIQYF.

The V gene is TRBV12-3 or TRBV12-4, the J gene TRBJ2-1; TRBD2 matches 8 bases. V gave up 3 bases and J gave up 4 bases; unmatched junction bases: 17. The CDR3 is made up of 19 amino acids. The DNA of the CDR3 is TGTGCCAGCAGTTTTGCGGGTTTAGGCGGGAGGTGGGGATACAATGAGCAGTTCTTC. It is translated as CASSFAGLGGRWGYNEQFF.

The chain carries TRBV11-2 and TRBJ1-2, with TRBD1 matching 8 bases. The CDR3 loop spans 15 amino acids. Germline V gene lookup returns CDR1 SGHAT and CDR2 FQNNGV. The V and J ends lost 1 base and 4 bases, in that order; junction bases with no gene match: 5. The CDR3 nucleotides read TGTGCCAGCAGCTTAGGGGGACAGGCGATCTATGGCTACACCTTC. It translates to CASSLGGQAIYGYTF.

This clonotype was counted between two and nine times. V usage is TRBV7-9 and J usage is TRBJ2-2; 8 nucleotides match TRBD1. From germline, CDR1 is SEHNR and CDR2 FQNEAQ (reference sequence). After removal of 3 bases from V and 0 bases from J, the junction contained 3 bases not matched to a gene. The CDR3 is made up of 16 amino acids. CDR3 residues: CASSFTQGANTGELFF. The CDR3 bases are TGTGCCAGCAGCTTTACACAGGGGGCGAACACCGGGGAGCTGTTTTTT.

The gene calls are TRBV6-1 and TRBJ2-1; D gene uncertain. This CDR3 has 11 residues. The V end lost 8 bases, the J end lost 8 bases, and 10 bases lay between the germline ends. Germline V gives CDR1 MNHNS, CDR2 SASEGT. The CDR3 coding sequence is TGTGCCAGCCAGATTCGGGATGAGCAGTTCTTC. Amino acids: CASQIRDEQFF.

This clonotype was seen many times. The rearrangement links TRBV5-1 to TRBJ1-1; 11 bases fit TRBD1. The V segment lost 4 bases and the J segment 3 bases; nucleotides outside the gene matches: 2. The germline gives CDR1 SGHRS, CDR2 YFSETQ. The CDR3 contains 14 residues. The chain's CDR3 is CASSPGQGDTEAFF. The CDR3 bases are TGCGCCAGCAGCCCGGGACAGGGGGACACTGAAGCTTTCTTT.

This clonotype turned up a few times. The chain links TRBV7-9 to TRBJ2-5; TRBD1 aligns across 8 bases. After removal of 4 bases from V and 4 bases from J, the junction contained 20 bases not matched to a gene. The CDR3 is made up of 19 amino acids. Germline V gene sequence: CDR1 SEHNR, CDR2 FQNEAQ (reference sequence). The CDR3 loop reads CASSSSPGGQVYVRETQYF. In DNA form, the CDR3 reads TGTGCCAGCAGCTCGTCCCCCGGGGGACAGGTCTATGTCCGAGAGACCCAGTACTTC.

This clonotype was seen only a few times. This chain uses TRBV2 with TRBJ2-7; D is unclear. CDR1 SNHLY and CDR2 FYNNEI come from the germline V gene. The CDR3 covers 16 residues. V was trimmed by 0 bases and J by 4 bases, leaving 16 bases between them. The CDR3 DNA follows: TGTGCCAGCAGTGAAGCGGGCGTAGGTGCCAAGTACGAGCAGTACTTC. Translation gives CASSEAGVGAKYEQYF.

In nucleotides, the CDR3 is TGTGCCAGCAGACCGGGAGTTCCAGGTCATGAGCAGTTCTTC. Translation gives CASRPGVPGHEQFF. This rearrangement joins TRBV12-3 or TRBV12-4 to TRBJ2-1, with D possibly being TRBD2 (6 bases). With 6 bases removed from V and 8 bases from J, the gap between germline ends came to 17 bases. The CDR3 contains 14 residues.

This clonotype was counted a few times. The chain joins TRBV7-9 to TRBJ2-1, with 8 bases lining up with TRBD2. Germline loops: CDR1 SEHNR, CDR2 FQNEAQ (reference sequence). V shed 4 bases, J shed 5 bases, and the junction held 4 bases outside the gene matches. The CDR3 totals 14 residues. CDR3 in DNA: TGTGCCAGCAGCTCGGGACTAGAGCACAATGAGCAGTTCTTC. This encodes CASSSGLEHNEQFF.